This T cell receptor beta chain appears in the sequencing data of a study of T cell responses to AZD1222 COVID-19 vaccine. The CDR3 has 16 residues. The ends lost 3 bases at V and 4 bases at J; junction bases unmatched: 8. The germline V gene has CDR1 SGHRS and CDR2 YFSETQ. Turning to this clone: Its antigen is undetermined.

Whole-study results and caveats: Only a handful of individuals given AZD1222 were seropositive at baseline. Spike-specific TCR breadth and depth rose after two AZD1222 doses.

TCRdb keeps only in-frame clones here, not all; method: immunoSEQ multiplex PCR. This table holds 150,000 to 200,000 clones, 80% to 95% found once. The specimen was peripheral blood, collected on day 0 of AZD1222 vaccination. The V gene is TRBV5-1, the J gene TRBJ1-1, with 11 positions matching TRBD1. The source of this sequence is an adult in good health. CDR3 bases: TGCGCCAGCAGCTCTTCCCGGGACAGGGGGATCACTGAAGCTTTCTTT. Amino acids: CASSSSRDRGITEAFF. Supplemented by reference TRBV5-1 and TRBJ1-1, the full variable domain reads KAGVTQTPRYLIKTRGQQVTLSCSPISGHRSVSWYQQTPGQGLQFLFEYFSETQRNKGNFPGRFSGRQFSNSRSEMNVSTLELGDSALYLCASSSSRDRGITEAFFGQGTRLTVV.